What follows are 13 T cell receptor beta chains derived from one specimen sequenced in a study of T-cell reconstitution after alpha-beta-depleted transplantation in children. The TCRbeta library incorporated unique molecular identifiers. From the PCR reads, TCRdb called clonotypes with MiXCR, one entry per CDR3 protein. The sample lists some 50,000 distinct CDR3 sequences, 7.5% to 10% occurring once. The source was PBMCs, mostly from graft donor cells, collected 60 days after TCRalphabeta/CD19-depleted stem cell transplant. All receptors derive from a male patient between 2 and 15 years old who had a stem cell transplant for chronic granulomatous disease, so the T cells may come from the graft donor.

The sample holds many counts of this clonotype. V gene TRBV3-1 combines with J gene TRBJ1-3; D might be TRBD1 (5 bases). The CDR3 has 15 residues. The ends were cut back, 1 base at V and 5 bases at J, with 12 bases in the middle. Per the germline V gene, CDR1 is LGHDT and CDR2 is YNNKEL (reference sequence). The CDR3 sequence: CASSQGAGPRNTIYF. CDR3 nucleotides: TGTGCCAGCAGCCAAGGGGCGGGACCCAGAAACACCATATATTTT.

The rearrangement uses TRBV7-2 and TRBJ2-5; D may be TRBD1 or TRBD2 (7 bases each). In germline, CDR1 is SGHTA, CDR2 FQGNSA. The CDR3 runs to 16 residues. With 0 bases removed from V and 2 bases from J, the gap between germline ends came to 13 bases. The CDR3 is CASSLARGTVQETQYF. CDR3 DNA sequence: TGTGCCAGCAGCTTAGCGCGGGGGACAGTTCAAGAGACCCAGTACTTC.

This clonotype was observed at least ten times. The J gene is TRBJ2-2, the V gene TRBV5-5; D call uncertain. This CDR3 contains 14 residues. In germline, CDR1 is SGHKS, CDR2 YYEKEE (reference sequence). V dropped 1 base and J dropped 4 bases, with 8 bases sitting between them. CDR3 protein: CASSLPPGTGELFF. As DNA, the CDR3 is TGTGCCAGCAGCTTGCCCCCGGGCACCGGGGAGCTGTTTTTT.

This clonotype was picked up many times. This chain uses TRBV5-1 with TRBJ2-7; possibly TRBD1 for D (5 bases). The CDR3 totals 13 residues. Germline CDR1 SGHRS, CDR2 YFSETQ. V lost 5 bases to trimming and J lost 0 bases, with 9 bases between them. CDR3: CASRPDNSYEQYF. CDR3 sequence (DNA): TGCGCCAGCAGACCGGACAACTCCTACGAGCAGTACTTC.

This clonotype was observed many times. The CDR3 DNA reads TGTGCCAGCAGTTTCGGAGGGTCCCCCTACGAGCAGTACTTC. Amino acid sequence: CASSFGGSPYEQYF. The V gene is TRBV27, the J gene TRBJ2-7; weak D call: TRBD2 (6 bases). This CDR3 contains 14 residues. Trimming shortened V by 3 bases and J by 2 bases, and 11 bases separated the two germline ends. From germline, CDR1 is MNHEY and CDR2 SMNVEV (reference sequence).

This clonotype was observed many times. V is TRBV2 and J is TRBJ2-2; no firm D call. Per germline, CDR1 SNHLY and CDR2 FYNNEI. Trimming cost V 5 bases and J 6 bases, with 16 bases left between them. The CDR3 has 15 amino acids. The chain's CDR3 is CASSSGSVIPGELFF. In DNA form, the CDR3 reads TGTGCCAGCAGTTCAGGATCCGTTATCCCCGGGGAGCTGTTTTTT.

This clonotype has a count of ten or more. The chain is built from TRBV3-1 and TRBJ1-2; TRBD1 agrees at 10 bases. Trimming cost V 1 base and J 6 bases; bases outside gene matches: 8. The CDR3 consists of 16 residues. Per the germline V gene, CDR1 is LGHDT and CDR2 is YNNKEL (reference sequence). The CDR3 DNA sequence: TGTGCCAGCAGCCAAGGGTACGCCGGGACAGGGGATGGCTACACCTTC. Protein: CASSQGYAGTGDGYTF.

The rearrangement joins TRBV9 to TRBJ2-1; 10 nucleotides match TRBD2. J was trimmed by 5 bases and V by 4 bases; bases with no gene match: 9. CDR1 is SGDLS, CDR2 YYNGEE, per germline. This CDR3 is 16 amino acids long. Here the CDR3 DNA reads TGTGCCAGCAGCTTCCAGTCAGGGACTAGCGACAATGAGCAGTTCTTC. It specifies CASSFQSGTSDNEQFF.

This clonotype was recorded many times. The chain links TRBV6-1 to TRBJ1-2; TRBD1 aligns across 7 bases. This CDR3 region has 14 residues. The J segment lost 3 bases and the V segment lost 8 bases, leaving 9 bases of the junction unmatched. CDR1 is MNHNS and CDR2 is SASEGT in the germline V gene. This CDR3 is CASLGEGADYGYTF. CDR3 nucleotides: TGTGCCAGCTTAGGTGAGGGGGCGGACTATGGCTACACCTTC.

Ten or more counts support this clonotype. The chain employs TRBV9 and TRBJ2-1; TRBD2 matches at 7 bases. The V gene end was trimmed by 4 bases and the J gene end by 5 bases; junction bases not matched to a gene: 6. This CDR3 region has 14 residues. In germline, CDR1 is SGDLS, CDR2 YYNGEE. The CDR3 DNA reads as TGTGCCAGCAGCCCCGTGGGACTAAACAATGAGCAGTTCTTC. Translating gives CASSPVGLNNEQFF.

This clonotype was seen a handful of times. The rearrangement links TRBV20-1 to TRBJ2-7, with TRBD2 matching over 8 bases. After removal of 6 bases from V and 3 bases from J, the junction contained 7 bases not matched to a gene. In germline, CDR1 is DFQATT, CDR2 SNEGSKA (reference sequence). This CDR3 spans 13 amino acids. The CDR3 protein is CSAPGGGNYEQYF. Here the CDR3 DNA reads TGCAGTGCCCCCGGGGGGGGTAACTACGAGCAGTACTTC.

This clonotype was recorded many times. CDR3 sequence (DNA): TGTGCCTCAGGACAGAACAATCAGCCCCAGCATTTT. Its translation is CASGQNNQPQHF. V is TRBV2 and J is TRBJ1-5, with D perhaps matching TRBD1 (6 bases). This CDR3 is 12 amino acids long. The V end lost 11 bases, the J end lost 3 bases, and 11 bases lay between the germline ends. The germline CDR1 and CDR2 sequences are SNHLY and FYNNEI.

This clonotype was found a few times. The chain employs TRBV6-2 or TRBV6-3 and TRBJ2-1, with TRBD2 matching 10 bases. Germline V gives CDR1 MNHEY, CDR2 SVGEGT. V trimming: 0 bases; J trimming: 4 bases; junction bases outside the gene matches: 9. The CDR3 covers 18 residues. The CDR3 region is CASSYSTIAGGPYNEQFF. In DNA, the CDR3 is TGTGCCAGCAGTTACTCGACGATAGCGGGGGGTCCTTACAATGAGCAGTTCTTC.